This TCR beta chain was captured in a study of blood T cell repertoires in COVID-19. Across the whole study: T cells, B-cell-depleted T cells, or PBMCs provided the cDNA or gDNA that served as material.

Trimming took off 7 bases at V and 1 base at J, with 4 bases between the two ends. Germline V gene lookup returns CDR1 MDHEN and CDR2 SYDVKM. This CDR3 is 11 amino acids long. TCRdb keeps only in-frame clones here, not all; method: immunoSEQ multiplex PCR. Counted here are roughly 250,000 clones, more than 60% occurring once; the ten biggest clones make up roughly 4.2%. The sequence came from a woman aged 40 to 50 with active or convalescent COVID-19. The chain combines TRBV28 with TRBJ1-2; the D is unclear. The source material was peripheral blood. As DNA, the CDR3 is TGTGCCAGCATCAGTAACTATGGCTACACCTTC. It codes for CASISNYGYTF.